This T cell receptor (beta chain) originates from a study of blood T cell repertoires in COVID-19. Study information: T cells, B-cell-depleted T cells, or PBMCs provided the cDNA or gDNA that served as material.

The data were produced by immunoSEQ multiplex PCR, yet TCRdb's version contains in-frame clones alone and is incomplete. The sample lists fewer than 250,000 clones, around 85% occurring once. Study members were between roughly 18 and 89 years old and lived in around 24 US regions. Participants were placed into cohorts based on the clinical history they reported. This clone has only one observation. The same CDR3 also results from other DNA sequences found in this sample. V was pared by 1 base and J by 1 base, with 0 bases of the junction left unmatched. Germline V CDR1 and CDR2: SGHNT, YENEEA. CDR3 length equals 15 residues.

This clonotype was sampled from a woman in her thirties who had recovered from COVID-19. This rearrangement joins TRBV11-3 to TRBJ2-3; TRBD2 agrees at 9 bases. Material for sequencing was PBMCs or T cells enriched from blood (not recorded which). The CDR3 sequence is CASSLGGRGTDTQYF. In DNA form, the CDR3 reads TGTGCCAGCAGCTTAGGCGGGAGGGGCACAGATACGCAGTATTTT.